This is a list of T cell receptor beta chains from one sample in a study of T-cell reconstitution after alpha-beta-depleted transplantation in children. Via MiXCR, TCRdb re-called the PCR reads, giving one row per CDR3 protein. The profile shows over 400,000 distinct CDR3 sequences, around 12% of them singletons. The sequencing here drew on PBMCs from the stem cell graft donor, taken from the stem cell graft. These receptors all stem from a human donor who donated a stem cell graft to a child with combined immunodeficiency. Each CDR3 is given with its conserved first and last residue. The D gene is left open where the match is weak. Size values are once, few and many counts, or a class for expanded clones, and some rows have none.

v_call	d_call	clone_size	j_call	cdr3_aa	cdr3_nt
TRBV7-6	TRBD1	few	TRBJ2-2	CASSLGQVPNTGELFF	TGTGCCAGCAGCCTGGGACAGGTCCCGAACACCGGGGAGCTGTTTTTT
TRBV12-3/TRBV12-4	TRBD1	NA	TRBJ2-7	CASTPMDREYEQYF	TGTGCCAGCACCCCAATGGACAGGGAATACGAGCAGTACTTC
TRBV5-1	NA	many	TRBJ2-7	CASSLGQGSDEQYF	TGCGCCAGCAGCTTGGGGCAGGGTAGCGACGAGCAGTACTTC
TRBV7-2	TRBD1	many	TRBJ2-7	CASSFKVEGQGHYEQYF	TGTGCCAGCAGCTTTAAGGTGGAAGGACAGGGTCACTACGAGCAGTACTTC
TRBV5-4	NA	NA	TRBJ1-1	CASSSGSYTEAFF	TGTGCCAGCAGCTCCGGGAGCTACACTGAAGCTTTCTTT
TRBV28	NA	few	TRBJ2-1	CASSLSREGSNEQFF	TGTGCCAGCAGTTTGTCTCGGGAAGGCAGCAATGAGCAGTTCTTC
TRBV6-5	TRBD1	few	TRBJ1-2	CASSYLTGDGYTF	TGTGCCAGCAGTTACTTGACAGGGGATGGCTACACCTTC
TRBV27	NA	NA	TRBJ2-4	CASSSLSVKNIQYF	TGTGCCAGCAGTTCTCTAAGCGTTAAAAACATTCAGTACTTC
TRBV19	NA	NA	TRBJ1-5	CASSIAAQGDQPQHF	TGTGCCAGTAGTATAGCGGCTCAGGGCGATCAGCCCCAGCATTTT
TRBV4-3	TRBD2	many	TRBJ2-1	CASSQQTGTSSLNEQFF	TGCGCCAGCAGCCAACAGACCGGGACTAGCAGTCTCAATGAGCAGTTCTTC
TRBV9	TRBD1	many	TRBJ1-3	CASSMTGVFSGNTIYF	TGTGCCAGCAGCATGACAGGGGTCTTCTCTGGAAACACCATATATTTT
TRBV6-6	NA	NA	TRBJ2-5	CASKYAGIETQYF	TGTGCCAGCAAGTATGCGGGCATTGAGACCCAGTACTTC
TRBV7-2	TRBD2	NA	TRBJ2-3	CASSPAGLAGFRDTQYF	TGTGCCAGCAGCCCGGCTGGGCTAGCGGGTTTCCGAGATACGCAGTATTTT
TRBV27	NA	few	TRBJ2-1	CASSLQGTNGNEQFF	TGTGCCAGCAGTTTGCAAGGGACCAATGGAAATGAGCAGTTCTTC
TRBV12-3/TRBV12-4	TRBD2	few	TRBJ2-5	CASSSGTSGVLQETQYF	TGTGCCAGCAGTTCCGGGACTAGCGGGGTTCTGCAAGAGACCCAGTACTTC
TRBV19	NA	NA	TRBJ2-1	CASSQGVPGDEQFF	TGTGCCAGTAGCCAGGGAGTTCCAGGGGATGAGCAGTTCTTC
TRBV28	NA	few	TRBJ2-2	CASTSLLRSPGELFF	TGTGCCAGCACTTCCTTACTCCGGTCGCCCGGGGAGCTGTTTTTT
TRBV29-1	TRBD1	many	TRBJ1-1	CSVEKGARTEAFF	TGCAGCGTTGAGAAGGGGGCGCGAACTGAAGCTTTCTTT
TRBV5-1	TRBD2	NA	TRBJ2-1	CASSLMASGGGQQFF	TGCGCCAGCAGCTTGATGGCTAGCGGGGGAGGCCAGCAGTTCTTC
TRBV4-2	NA	many	TRBJ2-5	CASSQDGPGSQETQYF	TGTGCCAGCAGCCAAGATGGGCCCGGGAGCCAAGAGACCCAGTACTTC
TRBV9	TRBD2	NA	TRBJ2-3	CASSVGASGVPDTQYF	TGTGCCAGCAGCGTAGGCGCTAGCGGGGTCCCGGATACGCAGTATTTT
TRBV5-1	NA	medium-sized	TRBJ2-7	CASSPMPSNSGSYEQYF	TGCGCCAGCAGCCCCATGCCGTCTAATAGCGGCTCCTACGAGCAGTACTTC
TRBV6-2/TRBV6-3	TRBD2	few	TRBJ2-1	CASSYLRGLAGDPEQFF	TGTGCCAGCAGTTATCTCCGGGGGCTAGCGGGAGATCCCGAGCAGTTCTTC
TRBV10-3	TRBD2	few	TRBJ2-7	CAISLGRDEQYF	TGTGCCATCAGCTTGGGGAGGGACGAGCAGTACTTC
TRBV20-1	NA	NA	TRBJ2-7	CSARMGQGSTYEQYF	TGCAGTGCTAGAATGGGGCAGGGTTCAACCTACGAGCAGTACTTC
TRBV12-3/TRBV12-4	NA	NA	TRBJ1-6	CASSRDLLGSPLHF	TGTGCCAGCAGTCGGGACCTCCTAGGGTCACCCCTCCACTTT
TRBV29-1	TRBD2	many	TRBJ2-3	CSADASGRGDTQYF	TGCAGCGCTGATGCTAGCGGGAGAGGAGATACGCAGTATTTT
TRBV29-1	TRBD2	many	TRBJ2-5	CSVASGGPQETQYF	TGCAGCGTTGCGTCGGGGGGACCCCAAGAGACCCAGTACTTC
TRBV20-1	NA	NA	TRBJ1-2	CSALTANYGYTF	TGCAGTGCTTTGACAGCTAACTATGGCTACACCTTC
TRBV4-2	TRBD2	NA	TRBJ2-5	CASSQDLSSGEGETQYF	TGTGCCAGCAGCCAAGATCTGAGTAGCGGGGAGGGGGAGACCCAGTACTTC
TRBV2	NA	few	TRBJ1-6	CASSEASSGSSLHF	TGTGCCAGCAGTGAAGCATCTTCTGGGTCGTCCCTCCACTTT
TRBV20-1	TRBD1	NA	TRBJ1-4	CSARPNPGQGGDTNEKLFF	TGCAGTGCTAGACCGAACCCGGGACAGGGAGGGGATACTAATGAAAAACTGTTTTTT
TRBV27	TRBD1	NA	TRBJ2-2	CASTHDRAVGELFF	TGTGCCAGCACCCACGACAGGGCGGTCGGGGAGCTGTTTTTT
TRBV6-2/TRBV6-3	NA	many	TRBJ2-1	CASSFGTSLANEQFF	TGTGCCAGCAGTTTCGGGACTTCCTTAGCCAATGAGCAGTTCTTC
TRBV12-3/TRBV12-4	TRBD2	NA	TRBJ2-2	CASSQTAGGPAGELFF	TGTGCCAGCAGTCAGACGGCGGGGGGGCCGGCCGGGGAGCTGTTTTTT
TRBV4-3	NA	many	TRBJ2-6	CASSQEYSSGANVLTF	TGCGCCAGCAGCCAAGAGTATAGTTCTGGGGCCAACGTCCTGACTTTC
TRBV11-3	NA	few	TRBJ1-1	CASSLLGEAFF	TGTGCCAGCAGCTTGTTGGGTGAAGCTTTCTTT
TRBV5-5	NA	few	TRBJ2-3	CASSSQFRDTQYF	TGTGCCAGCAGCTCCCAATTCAGAGATACGCAGTATTTT
TRBV7-8	TRBD2	NA	TRBJ2-3	CASSLTRTSGGYTDTQYF	TGTGCCAGCAGCCTCACCCGGACTAGCGGGGGATACACAGATACGCAGTATTTT
TRBV7-3	NA	many	TRBJ1-6	CASSLEGTSDGSYNSPLHF	TGTGCCAGCAGCTTGGAGGGAACCTCCGACGGGTCCTATAATTCACCCCTCCACTTT
TRBV5-6	NA	NA	TRBJ1-5	CASSFGVATGQPQHF	TGTGCCAGCAGCTTCGGGGTGGCCACAGGTCAGCCCCAGCATTTT
TRBV3-1	NA	NA	TRBJ1-5	CASSQDGGIGNQPQHF	TGTGCCTCCTCCCAAGATGGGGGTATCGGAAATCAGCCCCAGCATTTT
TRBV10-3	NA	many	TRBJ2-2	CAAGLPLTGELFF	TGTGCCGCCGGACTACCCCTCACCGGGGAGCTGTTTTTT
TRBV10-3	NA	many	TRBJ2-1	CATSGKVTYNEQFF	TGTGCCACGTCAGGGAAGGTTACCTACAATGAGCAGTTCTTC
TRBV12-3/TRBV12-4	NA	many	TRBJ1-1	CASSPTLIEAFF	TGTGCCAGCAGTCCAACCCTGATTGAAGCTTTCTTT
TRBV7-2	TRBD2	many	TRBJ2-3	CASSLVSGIGDTQYF	TGTGCCAGCAGCTTAGTCAGCGGGATTGGCGATACGCAGTATTTT
TRBV4-3	NA	few	TRBJ2-2	CASSRISYTGELFF	TGCGCCAGCAGCCGTATTTCGTACACCGGGGAGCTGTTTTTT
TRBV12-3/TRBV12-4	NA	NA	TRBJ1-1	CASSLEFRRRVAEAFF	TGTGCCAGCAGTTTAGAGTTCCGTCGGAGAGTGGCTGAAGCTTTCTTT
TRBV12-3/TRBV12-4	TRBD2	many	TRBJ2-3	CASSFLAGGRVTDTQYF	TGTGCCAGCAGTTTCTTAGCGGGGGGGCGGGTCACAGATACGCAGTATTTT
TRBV12-5	NA	few	TRBJ2-7	CASGSTLAGSINEQYF	TGTGCTAGTGGTTCGACACTAGCCGGGAGTATCAACGAGCAGTACTTC
TRBV6-1	NA	NA	TRBJ2-4	CASSPQGSTKNIQYF	TGTGCCAGCAGTCCACAGGGCTCGACCAAAAACATTCAGTACTTC
TRBV29-1	NA	few	TRBJ2-3	CSVEDPGLGTDTQYF	TGCAGCGTTGAAGATCCCGGGCTGGGCACAGATACGCAGTATTTT
TRBV2	TRBD2	NA	TRBJ2-5	CASSDGLAGGQETQYF	TGTGCCAGCAGTGATGGACTAGCGGGAGGCCAAGAGACCCAGTACTTC
TRBV30	TRBD1	many	TRBJ2-1	CAWRDRGPYNEQFF	TGTGCCTGGAGGGACAGGGGCCCCTACAATGAGCAGTTCTTC
TRBV29-1	NA	few	TRBJ2-7	CSVRAWGGSYEQYF	TGCAGCGTTCGGGCTTGGGGCGGCTCCTACGAGCAGTACTTC
TRBV6-5	NA	NA	TRBJ1-4	CASSYSFQGSEKLFF	TGTGCCAGCAGTTACTCTTTCCAGGGGTCTGAAAAACTGTTTTTT
TRBV4-3	NA	NA	TRBJ2-1	CASSQDLSVNEQFF	TGCGCCAGCAGCCAAGATCTGTCAGTAAATGAGCAGTTCTTC